This T cell receptor (beta chain) emerged from a study of OX40 agonist ivuxolimab in advanced cancers. Sequenced by immunoSEQ multiplex PCR; TCRdb stores in-frame clones only, minus some. The table lists under 40,000 clones, over 60% of them singletons. The germline V and J ends were trimmed by 5 bases and 6 bases, with 13 bases remaining between them. CDR3 length: 13 residues. The germline V gene has CDR1 MRHNA and CDR2 SNTAGT. General study results and limits: Averaging showed that CD8+ T cells had more expanded clones than CD4+ did.

Worth noting for this clone: As yet, its antigen is unknown.

V usage is TRBV6-4 and J usage is TRBJ1-1; D is possibly TRBD1 (5 bases). Sequences were derived from CD4+ or CD8+ T cells sorted from blood, sampled in a trial of the OX40 agonist ivuxolimab. The receptor's source is an adult with an advanced solid tumor such as melanoma, head and neck, liver or kidney cancer. The CDR3 DNA follows: TGTGCCAGCAGTAAGGAGACAGACGCTGAAGCTTTCTTT. Translating gives CASSKETDAEAFF.